One sample yielded the 9 T cell receptor beta chains listed below, sequenced in a study of blood T cell repertoires in COVID-19. Sequencing was performed with immunoSEQ multiplex PCR; in TCRdb, only in-frame clones are kept and a portion is missing. The data show almost 300,000 clones, with about 88% seen just once and around 1.4% held by the top ten. The material sequenced was peripheral blood. The receptor source for this set is a man aged 70 or older with acute or convalescent COVID-19.

The chain recombines TRBV28 with TRBJ2-5; 8 bases align to TRBD2. The CDR3 is made up of 15 amino acids. Germline values: CDR1 MDHEN, CDR2 SYDVKM. V lost 8 bases and J lost 2; bases outside the gene matches: 10. Here the CDR3 reads CASLLGGRPQETQYF. The CDR3 region has the DNA TGTGCCAGCCTCCTGGGCGGGAGGCCTCAAGAGACCCAGTACTTC.

Many counts were recorded for this clone. The V call is TRBV28, the J call TRBJ2-3, with 9 nucleotides matching TRBD1. The CDR3 contains 14 residues. Trimming removed 11 bases from V and 5 bases from J; junction bases left unmatched: 11. Germline V gene sequence: CDR1 MDHEN, CDR2 SYDVKM. The CDR3 nucleotides are TGTGCCGTCCAGGGACAGGGAAACATAGATACGCAGTATTTT. This gives the protein CAVQGQGNIDTQYF.

J is TRBJ2-5 and V is TRBV7-9; tentatively, D is TRBD1 (6 bases). Germline CDR1 reads SEHNR; CDR2 reads FQNEAQ (reference sequence). The V end was cut by 4 bases, the J end by 2 bases, with 11 bases between. The CDR3 contains 14 residues. Here the CDR3 DNA reads TGTGCCAGCAGCTCCCGACAGGTACAAGAGACCCAGTACTTC. It yields the protein CASSSRQVQETQYF.

V usage is TRBV6-4 and J usage is TRBJ2-1; 14 bases are shared with TRBD2. This CDR3 comprises 15 residues. V dropped 5 bases and J dropped 4; count of bases not matched to a gene: 1. The germline CDR1 and CDR2 sequences are MRHNA and SNTAGT. The CDR3 is CASSRLAGGYNEQFF. The DNA for the CDR3 is TGTGCCAGCAGTAGACTAGCGGGGGGGTACAATGAGCAGTTCTTC.

This rearrangement joins TRBV7-9 to TRBJ1-1; D remains ambiguous. CDR3 size: 15 residues. The V gene lost 3 bases and the J gene lost 0 bases, with 11 bases spanning the gap. From germline, CDR1 is SEHNR and CDR2 FQNEAQ (reference sequence). CDR3 amino acids: CASSFGEALNTEAFF. The CDR3 DNA reads TGTGCCAGCAGCTTCGGGGAGGCGCTGAACACTGAAGCTTTCTTT.

This clone was counted only a few times. The rearrangement joins TRBV7-9 to TRBJ1-5; D perhaps matches TRBD1 (5 bases). This CDR3 contains 13 residues. The V end was cut by 7 bases, the J end by 4 bases, with 11 bases between. The germline V gene encodes CDR1 SEHNR and CDR2 FQNEAQ (reference sequence). CDR3 DNA sequence: TGTGCCAGCAATTTGGGGCCGAATCAGCCCCAGCATTTT. Translating it yields CASNLGPNQPQHF.

The chain employs TRBV7-2 and TRBJ1-2; possible D gene TRBD1, 6 bases. CDR3 length: 15 residues. V was shortened by 1 base and J by 2 bases, with 11 bases between the two germline ends. Germline CDR1 SGHTA, CDR2 FQGNSA. The CDR3 region is CASSLGAGDNYGYTF. Written as DNA, the CDR3 is TGTGCCAGCAGCTTAGGAGCAGGGGACAACTATGGCTACACCTTC.

The chain is built from TRBV4-2 and TRBJ1-4; D is ambiguous. Germline assignment: CDR1 LGHNA and CDR2 YNFKEQ. V dropped 2 bases and J dropped 0 bases, with 10 bases sitting between them. The CDR3 is made up of 16 amino acids. The CDR3 sequence is CASSQLMRATNEKLFF. CDR3 bases: TGTGCCAGCAGCCAACTGATGCGTGCAACTAATGAAAAACTGTTTTTT.

This chain uses TRBV9 with TRBJ2-1; TRBD2 matches 7 bases. From germline, CDR1 is SGDLS and CDR2 YYNGEE. This CDR3 contains 14 residues. V lost 4 bases and J lost 0; bases outside the gene matches: 1. CDR3 in amino acids: CASSREVSYNEQFF. DNA for the CDR3: TGTGCCAGCAGCCGGGAGGTCTCCTACAATGAGCAGTTCTTC.